This T cell receptor (beta chain) was recovered during a study of control samples from healthy donors and cancer patients. This clone appeared a single time. The CDR3 totals 16 residues. Per germline, CDR1 LGHNA and CDR2 YNFKEQ. The V gene end was trimmed by 2 bases and the J gene end by 7 bases; junction bases not matched to a gene: 4. Profiled with immunoSEQ multiplex PCR; TCRdb holds only in-frame clones, not every one. The data contain some 120,000 clones, about 93% of them singletons. The TCR comes from a man aged 45-60 years with head and neck cancer. Input material: PBMCs. The chain joins TRBV4-2 to TRBJ2-2, with TRBD2 identical over 13 bases. The CDR3 here is CASSQRTSGGFGELFF. The CDR3 DNA follows: TGTGCCAGCAGCCAAAGGACTAGCGGGGGTTTCGGGGAGCTGTTTTTT.